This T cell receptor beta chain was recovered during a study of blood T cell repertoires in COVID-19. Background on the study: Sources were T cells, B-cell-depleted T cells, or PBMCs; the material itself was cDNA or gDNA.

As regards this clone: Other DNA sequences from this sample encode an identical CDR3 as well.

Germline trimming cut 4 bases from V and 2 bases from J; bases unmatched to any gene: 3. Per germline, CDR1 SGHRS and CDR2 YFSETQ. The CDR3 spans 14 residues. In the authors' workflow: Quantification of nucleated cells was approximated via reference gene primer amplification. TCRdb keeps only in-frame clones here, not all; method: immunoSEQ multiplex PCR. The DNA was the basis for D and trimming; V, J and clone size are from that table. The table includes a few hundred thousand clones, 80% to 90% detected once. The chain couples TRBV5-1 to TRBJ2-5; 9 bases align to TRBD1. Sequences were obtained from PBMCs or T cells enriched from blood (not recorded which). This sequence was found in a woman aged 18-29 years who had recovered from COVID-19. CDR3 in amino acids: CASSLGTGQETQYF. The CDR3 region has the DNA TGCGCCAGCAGCCTCGGGACAGGGCAAGAGACCCAGTACTTC.